This TCR beta chain was captured in a study of immune evolution from preneoplasia to lung adenocarcinoma. Study results and limitations: Top clone share appeared to fall from AAH through AIS, MIA, adenocarcinoma. Clonality was highest in normal lung, lower in later-stage lesions apparently.

Between about 2014 and 2018, patients underwent resection in Japan or China. H&E slides confirmed each diagnosis, reviewed by two pathologists independently. The protocol was immunoSEQ multiplex PCR, while the TCRdb copy is restricted to in-frame clones and leaves out a portion. The data hold 5,000 to 7,000 clones, with approximately 80% observed a single time. Details on this clone: Its antigen is undetermined.

There are 14 residues in the CDR3. The V end lost 6 bases, the J end lost 2 bases, and 11 bases lay between the germline ends. Germline V gene data show CDR1 as SGHDN and CDR2 as FVKESK. Source material: FFPE adjacent normal lung tissue. This TCR derives from a donor older than 65 with lung adenocarcinoma. V is TRBV14 and J is TRBJ1-3; D remains ambiguous. The CDR3 region has the DNA TGTGCCAGCAGTCCAACCGACACTGGAAACACCATATATTTT. It translates to CASSPTDTGNTIYF.